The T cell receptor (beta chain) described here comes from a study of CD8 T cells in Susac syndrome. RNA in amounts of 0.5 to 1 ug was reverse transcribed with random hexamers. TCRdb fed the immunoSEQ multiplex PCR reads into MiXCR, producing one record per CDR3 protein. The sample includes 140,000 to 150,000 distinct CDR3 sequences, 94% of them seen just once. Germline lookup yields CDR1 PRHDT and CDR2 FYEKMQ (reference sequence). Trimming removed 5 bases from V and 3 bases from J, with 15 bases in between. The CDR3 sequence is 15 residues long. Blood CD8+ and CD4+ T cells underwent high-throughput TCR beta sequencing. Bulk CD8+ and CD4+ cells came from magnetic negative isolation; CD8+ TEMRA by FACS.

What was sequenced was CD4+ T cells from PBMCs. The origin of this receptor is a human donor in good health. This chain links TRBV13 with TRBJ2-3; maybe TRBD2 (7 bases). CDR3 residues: CASSAREGGTDTQYF. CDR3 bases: TGTGCCAGCAGCGCCCGTGAGGGGGGGACAGATACGCAGTATTTT.